This TCR beta chain was profiled in a study of blood T cell repertoires in COVID-19. Study-wide background: Sites in the United States, Italy and Spain provided acute and convalescent COVID-19 samples. The analysed material was cDNA or gDNA that came from T cells, B-cell-depleted T cells, or PBMCs.

Per germline, CDR1 WNHNN and CDR2 SYGVQD (reference sequence). The ends were cut back, 7 bases at V and 3 bases at J, with 22 bases in the middle. The CDR3 covers 16 residues. Per the study methods: Reference gene primers were amplified, and this amplification served to estimate nucleated cell counts. TCRdb keeps only in-frame clones here, not all; method: immunoSEQ multiplex PCR. From that table come the V and J calls and clone size; the DNA was used to work out D and trimming. This repertoire shows about 42,000 clones, about 88% found once; its top ten account for over 40%. The sequence derives from a human donor in a cohort sampled during active COVID-19. The chain employs TRBV10-1 and TRBJ2-7; unclear D gene. The specimen was peripheral blood. CDR3 DNA sequence: TGCGCCAGCACCTCAAACGGAGCCGAATTGGACTACGAGCAGTACGTC. Translated, it gives CASTSNGAELDYEQYV.